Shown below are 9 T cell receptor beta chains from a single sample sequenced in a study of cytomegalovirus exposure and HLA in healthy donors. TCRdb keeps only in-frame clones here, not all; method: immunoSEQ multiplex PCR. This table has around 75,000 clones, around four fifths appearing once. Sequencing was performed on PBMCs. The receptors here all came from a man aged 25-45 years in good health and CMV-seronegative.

CDR3 loop: CAWSSRQGGYTEAFF. DNA for the CDR3: TGTGCCTGGAGTTCTAGACAGGGAGGATACACTGAAGCTTTCTTT. The chain joins TRBV30 to TRBJ1-1; 7 positions match TRBD1. J lost 3 bases, V lost 2 bases, and 9 bases had no gene match. Germline lookup yields CDR1 GTSNPN and CDR2 SVGIG (reference sequence). CDR3 length equals 15 residues.

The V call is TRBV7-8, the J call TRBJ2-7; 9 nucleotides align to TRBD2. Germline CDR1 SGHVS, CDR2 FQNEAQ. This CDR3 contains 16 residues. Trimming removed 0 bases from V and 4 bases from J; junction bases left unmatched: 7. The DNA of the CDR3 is TGTGCCAGCAGCTTAGCGTGGCGGGGGGGCCAGTACGAGCAGTACTTC. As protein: CASSLAWRGGQYEQYF. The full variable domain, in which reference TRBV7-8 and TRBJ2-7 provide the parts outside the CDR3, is GAGVSQSPRYKVAKRGQDVALRCDPISGHVSLFWYQQALGQGPEFLTYFQNEAQLDKSGLPSDRFFAERPEGSVSTLKIQRTQQEDSAVYLCASSLAWRGGQYEQYFGPGTRLTVT.

The CDR3 region is CASSPRRETETQYF. DNA of the CDR3: TGTGCCAGCAGCCCCCGCCGGGAGACGGAGACCCAGTACTTC. The genes are TRBV7-2 and TRBJ2-5; D might be TRBD2 (6 bases). V gave up 5 bases and J gave up 5 bases, with 15 bases separating them. This CDR3 has 14 amino acids. Germline CDR1 is SGHTA and CDR2 is FQGNSA. Together with reference TRBV7-2 and TRBJ2-5, the CDR3 gives the full variable domain: GAGVSQSPSNKVTEKGKDVELRCDPISGHTALYWYRQSLGQGLEFLIYFQGNSAPDKSGLPSDRFSAERTGGSVSTLTIQRTQQEDSAVYLCASSPRRETETQYFGPGTRLLVL.

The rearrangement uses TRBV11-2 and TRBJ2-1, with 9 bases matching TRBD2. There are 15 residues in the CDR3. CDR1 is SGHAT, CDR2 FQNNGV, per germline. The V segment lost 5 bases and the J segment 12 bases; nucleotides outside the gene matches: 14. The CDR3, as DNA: TGTGCCAGCAGCCCAACTATAGCGGGGGAAGCACGGCAGTTCTTC. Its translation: CASSPTIAGEARQFF.

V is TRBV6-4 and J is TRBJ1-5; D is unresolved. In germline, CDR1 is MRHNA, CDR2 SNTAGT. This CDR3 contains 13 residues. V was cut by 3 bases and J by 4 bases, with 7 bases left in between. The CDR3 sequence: CASSEKENQPQHF. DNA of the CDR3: TGTGCCAGCAGTGAAAAGGAGAATCAGCCCCAGCATTTT.

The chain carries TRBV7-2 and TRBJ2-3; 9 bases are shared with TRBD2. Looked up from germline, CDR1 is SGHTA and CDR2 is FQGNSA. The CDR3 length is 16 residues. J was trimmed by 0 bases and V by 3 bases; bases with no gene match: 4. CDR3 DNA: TGTGCCAGCAGCTTGGCGGGAGGGTTTAGCACAGATACGCAGTATTTT. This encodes CASSLAGGFSTDTQYF.

The chain's CDR3 is CASSLFSDTQYF. CDR3 in DNA: TGTGCCAGCAGCCTATTCTCAGATACGCAGTATTTT. The genes are TRBV16 and TRBJ2-3; D gene uncertain. Trimming took 4 bases from V and 4 from J, leaving 6 bases between them. CDR1 is KGHSY and CDR2 is FQNENV in the germline V gene. This CDR3 has 12 residues.

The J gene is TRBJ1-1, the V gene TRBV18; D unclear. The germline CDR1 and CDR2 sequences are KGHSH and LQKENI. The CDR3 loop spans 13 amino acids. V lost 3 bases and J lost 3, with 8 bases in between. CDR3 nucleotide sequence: TGTGCCAGCTCACCGGGTGCGGACACTGAAGCTTTCTTT. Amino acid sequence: CASSPGADTEAFF.

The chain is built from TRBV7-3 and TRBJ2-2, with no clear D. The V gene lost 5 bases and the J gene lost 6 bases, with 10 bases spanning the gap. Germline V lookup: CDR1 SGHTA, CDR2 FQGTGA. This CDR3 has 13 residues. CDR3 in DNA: TGTGCCAGCAGCCCCGGGTGGTCCGGGGAGCTGTTTTTT. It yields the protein CASSPGWSGELFF.